These 22 T cell receptor beta chains came from one sample sequenced in a study of neurological immune-mediated disorders. TCRdb analysed the 5' RACE reads with MiXCR anew, one entry per CDR3 protein. The sample holds around 49,000 distinct CDR3 sequences, about 9% seen once. Time point noted: longitudinal time-point 1 (baseline). Input material: PBMCs. These receptors were collected from a woman between 35 and 50 years old in good health.

Many counts were recorded for this clonotype. J is TRBJ2-2 and V is TRBV29-1; D is perhaps TRBD1 (7 bases). Germline V gives CDR1 SQVTM, CDR2 ANQGSEA. This CDR3 has 13 residues. Trimming removed 3 bases from V and 5 bases from J, with 10 bases in between. CDR3 loop: CSVDPGGTGELFF. CDR3 in DNA: TGCAGCGTTGACCCAGGGGGGACCGGGGAGCTGTTTTTT.

This clonotype was picked up many times. This chain joins TRBV7-3 and TRBJ2-3, with 10 positions matching TRBD2. The V gene end was trimmed by 0 bases and the J gene end by 3 bases; junction bases not matched to a gene: 6. Germline V gives CDR1 SGHTA, CDR2 FQGTGA. CDR3 size: 17 residues. CDR3 DNA: TGTGCCAGCAGCTTAACCCGTGGAGCGGGGGGGACAGATACGCAGTATTTT. Its protein is CASSLTRGAGGTDTQYF. Variable domain in full (rest from reference TRBV7-3 and TRBJ2-3): GAGVSQTPSNKVTEKGKYVELRCDPISGHTALYWYRQSLGQGPEFLIYFQGTGAADDSGLPNDRFFAVRPEGSVSTLKIQRTERGDSAVYLCASSLTRGAGGTDTQYFGPGTRLTVL.

This clonotype was seen many times. This chain uses TRBV5-1 with TRBJ2-2; D is uncertain. The germline V gene has CDR1 SGHRS and CDR2 YFSETQ. V was pared by 0 bases and J by 6 bases, with 6 bases between. The CDR3 has 13 amino acids. The CDR3 protein is CASSLGEAGELFF. The CDR3 DNA reads as TGCGCCAGCAGCTTGGGCGAGGCCGGGGAGCTGTTTTTT.

This clonotype came up many times. The chain has TRBV27 and TRBJ2-7; 9 nucleotides agree with TRBD1. Germline trimming cut 6 bases from V and 5 bases from J; bases unmatched to any gene: 11. The germline V gene has CDR1 MNHEY and CDR2 SMNVEV (reference sequence). The CDR3 is 15 residues long. CDR3 DNA: TGTGCCAGCAGCCGCCTCGACAGGGGGAAGGACGAGCAGTACTTC. Translating gives CASSRLDRGKDEQYF.

Comment on this clonotype: The junction differs from germline at one of its ends, possibly a read error. J is TRBJ2-1 and V is TRBV5-1, with 8 bases fitting TRBD1. Germline V CDR1 and CDR2: SGHRS, YFSETQ. The CDR3 runs 16 residues. The CDR3 bases are TGCACCAGCAGCTTGAAACAGGGGGGCTCCTACAATGAGCAGTTCTTC. This codes for CTSSLKQGGSYNEQFF.

This clonotype was seen at least ten times. A read error is possible here, since a much larger clone lies one base away. The chain couples TRBV15 to TRBJ2-1; 8 bases map to TRBD2. CDR3 size: 15 residues. V lost 6 bases, J lost 0 bases, and 4 bases stayed unmatched. Per germline, CDR1 LNHNV and CDR2 YYDKDF (reference sequence). The CDR3 sequence: CATRATSDSYNEQFF. The CDR3 region has the DNA TGTGCCACCAGAGCGACTAGCGACTCCTACAATGAGCAGTTCTTC.

This clonotype was recorded many times. V gene TRBV14 combines with J gene TRBJ1-2; maybe TRBD1 (6 bases). Germline assignment: CDR1 SGHDN and CDR2 FVKESK. The CDR3 consists of 12 residues. Trimming removed 4 bases at V and 8 bases at J, with 11 bases between. The CDR3, as DNA: TGTGCCAGCAGCCGACAGGCGAGGGGCTACACCTTC. It yields the protein CASSRQARGYTF.

Remarks on this clonotype: This may come from a read error, since a much larger clone is one base off. The rearrangement uses TRBV7-2 and TRBJ1-1; 8 bases map to TRBD1. CDR1 is SGHTA, CDR2 FQGNSA, per germline. The CDR3 sequence is 16 residues long. V lost 4 bases and J lost 2; bases outside the gene matches: 9. CDR3 residues: CASSSGQVARNTEAFF. The CDR3 nucleotides are TGTGCCAGCAGCTCGGGACAGGTGGCTCGTAACACTGAAGCTTTCTTT.

This clonotype was recorded at least ten times. The V call is TRBV7-2, the J call TRBJ1-3; tentatively, D is TRBD1 (5 bases). V shed 1 base and J shed 4 bases, with 11 bases lying between them. The CDR3 spans 15 residues. Germline V gene sequence: CDR1 SGHTA, CDR2 FQGNSA. CDR3 coding DNA: TGTGCCAGCAGCTTAGAGGGGACGAACGGAAACACCATATATTTT. This gives the protein CASSLEGTNGNTIYF. The whole variable domain, filled in from reference TRBV7-2 and TRBJ1-3, reads GAGVSQSPSNKVTEKGKDVELRCDPISGHTALYWYRQSLGQGLEFLIYFQGNSAPDKSGLPSDRFSAERTGGSVSTLTIQRTQQEDSAVYLCASSLEGTNGNTIYFGEGSWLTVV.

This clonotype has at least ten counts. This chain uses TRBV12-3 or TRBV12-4 with TRBJ1-2, with TRBD1 as a possible D gene (5 bases). The CDR3 is made up of 12 amino acids. The ends were cut back, 3 bases at V and 8 bases at J, with 10 bases in the middle. CDR3 nucleotides: TGTGCCAGCAGTTTCCAGGGCCAGGGCTACACCTTC. This codes for CASSFQGQGYTF.

This clonotype has ten or more counts. The genes are TRBV5-1 and TRBJ1-1; 11 positions agree with TRBD1. Unmatched junction bases numbered 4, after V lost 3 bases and J lost 0 bases. Germline V gene lookup returns CDR1 SGHRS and CDR2 YFSETQ. CDR3 length equals 16 residues. CDR3 sequence (DNA): TGCGCCAGCAGCTCAGGACAGGGGGCCATGAACACTGAAGCTTTCTTT. Translating it yields CASSSGQGAMNTEAFF.

This chain links TRBV12-3 or TRBV12-4 with TRBJ2-3; 8 bases fit TRBD2. V lost 10 bases and J lost 3; bases outside the gene matches: 9. The CDR3 is 14 amino acids. In DNA form, the CDR3 reads TGTGCCAACAGCCTTGAGCGGGGGACAGATACGCAGTATTTT. Translating it yields CANSLERGTDTQYF.

Many counts were recorded for this clonotype. The rearrangement links TRBV10-3 to TRBJ2-7, with a weak D call TRBD1 (5 bases). The CDR3 runs 15 residues. V shed 0 bases and J shed 3 bases, with 12 bases lying between them. Germline assignment: CDR1 ENHRY and CDR2 SYGVKD. The CDR3: CAISESLRGYYEQYF. The CDR3 DNA sequence: TGTGCCATCAGTGAGTCCCTTAGGGGATACTACGAGCAGTACTTC.

The CDR3 loop reads CASQEPGSTDTQYF. The CDR3 coding sequence is TGTGCCAGCCAAGAACCCGGGAGCACAGATACGCAGTATTTT. The chain links TRBV3-1 to TRBJ2-3; D is unclear. This CDR3 has 14 residues. V was pared by 8 bases and J by 0 bases, with 12 bases between. Germline CDR1 LGHDT, CDR2 YNNKEL (reference sequence).

This clonotype was recorded many times. This chain uses TRBV20-1 with TRBJ2-7, with 8 bases that match TRBD2. The CDR3 runs to 14 residues. Germline trimming cut 6 bases from V and 2 bases from J; bases unmatched to any gene: 9. Germline V lookup: CDR1 DFQATT, CDR2 SNEGSKA (reference sequence). CDR3 amino acids: CSAPRGSGTYEQYF. As DNA, the CDR3 is TGCAGTGCCCCTCGCGGTAGCGGGACCTACGAGCAGTACTTC.

Ten or more counts support this clonotype. The chain carries TRBV12-3 or TRBV12-4 and TRBJ2-2; D is undetermined. The CDR3 extends over 14 amino acids. The V end was cut by 6 bases, the J end by 9 bases, with 17 bases between. DNA for the CDR3: TGTGCCAGCAGCCTTGCTCTCGCGGCCTGGGAGCTGTTTTTT. Amino acid sequence: CASSLALAAWELFF.

This clonotype occurred many times. The chain carries TRBV5-1 and TRBJ1-1; the D is unclear. Germline CDR1 reads SGHRS; CDR2 reads YFSETQ. This CDR3 spans 14 amino acids. The V and J ends lost 4 bases and 0 bases respectively, with 10 bases between them. The CDR3 region is CASSNEQLNTEAFF. As DNA, the CDR3 is TGCGCCAGCAGCAACGAACAGCTGAACACTGAAGCTTTCTTT.

The table lists this clonotype with many counts. CDR3 in DNA: TGCAGTGCTAGATCCTACAATGAGCAGTTCTTC. Translation gives CSARSYNEQFF. The rearrangement uses TRBV20-1 and TRBJ2-1; no clear D gene. The CDR3 loop spans 11 amino acids. The germline CDR1 and CDR2 sequences are DFQATT and SNEGSKA (reference sequence). The germline V and J ends were trimmed by 2 bases and 1 base, with 0 bases remaining between them.

This clonotype was observed many times. The J gene is TRBJ1-2, the V gene TRBV2, with 7 nucleotides matching TRBD1. This CDR3 is 14 amino acids long. The V gene end was trimmed by 6 bases and the J gene end by 3 bases; junction bases not matched to a gene: 7. Germline CDR1 reads SNHLY; CDR2 reads FYNNEI. CDR3 sequence (DNA): TGTGCCAGCAGGCGACAGGGAGGGGACTATGGCTACACCTTC. Its translation is CASRRQGGDYGYTF. Full variable domain (remainder filled in from reference TRBV2 and TRBJ1-2): EPEVTQTPSHQVTQMGQEVILRCVPISNHLYFYWYRQILGQKVEFLVSFYNNEISEKSEIFDDQFSVERPDGSNFTLKIRSTKLEDSAMYFCASRRQGGDYGYTFGSGTRLTVV.

The table lists this clonotype with many counts. The chain joins TRBV11-3 to TRBJ2-3, with D perhaps matching TRBD2 (7 bases). CDR1 is SGHNT and CDR2 is YENEEA in the germline V gene. The germline V and J ends were trimmed by 5 bases and 3 bases, with 15 bases remaining between them. This CDR3 is 15 amino acids long. The CDR3 spells CASSPGGSGTDTQYF. DNA of the CDR3: TGTGCCAGCAGCCCGGGGGGCAGCGGTACAGATACGCAGTATTTT.

Ten or more counts support this clonotype. The chain is built from TRBV7-2 and TRBJ2-7; D perhaps matches TRBD2 (5 bases). CDR3 length equals 18 residues. The V end lost 4 bases, the J end lost 3 bases, and 25 bases lay between the germline ends. CDR1 SGHTA and CDR2 FQGNSA come from the germline V gene. The CDR3 loop reads CASSSLAGYRSPYYEQYF. The CDR3 nucleotides are TGTGCCAGCAGCTCCCTGGCGGGTTATAGGTCCCCATACTACGAGCAGTACTTC.

This clonotype was recorded many times. This chain connects TRBV6-5 to TRBJ2-6, with D perhaps matching TRBD2 (5 bases). The V gene's germline CDR1 is MNHEY and CDR2 SVGAGI. The CDR3 is 15 amino acids. The V and J ends lost 5 bases and 0 bases respectively, with 8 bases between them. The CDR3 loop reads CASSLRGSGANVLTF. The DNA of the CDR3 is TGTGCCAGCAGTCTCCGGGGCTCTGGGGCCAACGTCCTGACTTTC.